This is a list of T cell receptor beta chains from one sample in a study of T cells in localized non-small cell lung cancer. Method: immunoSEQ multiplex PCR; TCRdb's copy keeps in-frame clones and lacks some. The sample lists 30,000 to 45,000 clones, about 90% occurring once. The sample consisted of peripheral blood, taken before any cancer treatment. The receptors were gathered from a woman between 40 and 69 years old with stage I lung adenocarcinoma. Both conserved end residues are part of each CDR3. The order of the fields is D gene, J gene, V gene, CDR3 protein, CDR3 DNA. The D gene is left open where the match is weak.

D: TRBD2; J: TRBJ2-2; V: TRBV10-3; CDR3: CAISGAGLAGDRDTGELFF; DNA: TGTGCCATCAGTGGAGCGGGACTAGCGGGGGATAGGGACACCGGGGAGCTGTTTTTT
D: TRBD2; J: TRBJ2-3; V: TRBV5-1; CDR3: CASGLAGDGTDTQYF; DNA: TGCGCCAGCGGCCTCGCGGGAGACGGCACAGATACGCAGTATTTT
D: NA; J: TRBJ2-5; V: TRBV12-5; CDR3: CASGDRGRKETQYF; DNA: TGTGCTAGTGGCGATCGGGGCAGAAAAGAGACCCAGTACTTC
D: NA; J: TRBJ1-3; V: TRBV9; CDR3: CASSVFSDSGNTIYF; DNA: TGTGCCAGCAGCGTATTTTCGGACTCTGGAAACACCATATATTTT
D: TRBD1; J: TRBJ2-7; V: TRBV5-1; CDR3: CASSPRQGSSYEQYF; DNA: TGCGCCAGCAGCCCCCGACAGGGGAGCTCCTACGAGCAGTACTTC
D: TRBD1; J: TRBJ2-7; V: TRBV19; CDR3: CASSIQGAIDEQYF; DNA: TGTGCCAGTAGTATACAGGGGGCGATCGACGAGCAGTACTTC
D: NA; J: TRBJ2-3; V: TRBV28; CDR3: CASSPGVAPDTQYF; DNA: TGTGCCAGCAGTCCCGGAGTAGCGCCAGATACGCAGTATTTT
D: NA; J: TRBJ2-5; V: TRBV2; CDR3: CASNPDGTQETQYF; DNA: TGTGCCAGCAATCCGGACGGTACCCAAGAGACCCAGTACTTC
D: NA; J: TRBJ2-7; V: TRBV4-1; CDR3: CASSQDGTFSYEQYF; DNA: TGCGCCAGCAGCCAAGATGGGACGTTCTCCTACGAGCAGTACTTC
D: TRBD2; J: TRBJ2-7; V: TRBV6-5; CDR3: CASSYTAGGAYEQYF; DNA: TGTGCCAGCAGTTACACAGCGGGAGGAGCCTACGAGCAGTACTTC
D: NA; J: TRBJ1-4; V: TRBV27; CDR3: CASSTPGHSEKLFF; DNA: TGTGCCAGCAGTACCCCGGGCCACAGTGAAAAACTGTTTTTT
D: NA; J: TRBJ2-7; V: TRBV28; CDR3: CASSPPLAEGHYEQYF; DNA: TGTGCCAGCAGTCCACCCCTGGCGGAGGGGCACTACGAGCAGTACTTC
D: NA; J: TRBJ2-7; V: TRBV5-4; CDR3: CASSLGIGQAYEQYF; DNA: TGTGCCAGCAGCTTGGGGATAGGGCAGGCCTACGAGCAGTACTTC
D: TRBD1; J: TRBJ1-1; V: TRBV5-1; CDR3: CASSSGTGGPEAFF; DNA: TGCGCCAGCAGCTCCGGGACAGGGGGGCCCGAAGCTTTCTTT